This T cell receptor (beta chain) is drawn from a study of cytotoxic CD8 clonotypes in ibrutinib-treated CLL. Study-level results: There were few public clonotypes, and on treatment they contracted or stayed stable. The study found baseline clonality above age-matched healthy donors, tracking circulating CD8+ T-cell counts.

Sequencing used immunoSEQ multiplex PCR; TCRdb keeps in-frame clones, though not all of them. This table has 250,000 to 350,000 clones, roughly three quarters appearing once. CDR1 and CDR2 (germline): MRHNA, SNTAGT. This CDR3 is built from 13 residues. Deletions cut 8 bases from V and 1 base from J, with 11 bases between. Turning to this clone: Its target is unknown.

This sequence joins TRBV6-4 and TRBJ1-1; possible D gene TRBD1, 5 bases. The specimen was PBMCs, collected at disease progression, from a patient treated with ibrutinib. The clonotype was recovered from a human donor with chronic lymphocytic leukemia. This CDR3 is CASSRGQNTEAFF. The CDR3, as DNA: TGTGCCAGCTCCCGGGGCCAGAACACTGAAGCTTTCTTT.